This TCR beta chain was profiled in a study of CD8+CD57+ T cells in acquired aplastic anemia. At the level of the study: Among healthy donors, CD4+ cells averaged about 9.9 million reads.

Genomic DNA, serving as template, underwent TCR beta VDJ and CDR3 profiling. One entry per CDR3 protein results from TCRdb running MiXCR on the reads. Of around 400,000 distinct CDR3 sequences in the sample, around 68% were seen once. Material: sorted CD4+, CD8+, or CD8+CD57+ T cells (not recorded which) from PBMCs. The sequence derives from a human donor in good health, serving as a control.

The CDR3 sequence is CASSLDEGQPQHFHF. Here the CDR3 DNA reads TGTGCCAGCAGCTTAGACGAGGGTCAGCCCCAGCATTTCCACTTT. The V and J genes are TRBV7-7 and TRBJ1-6; D remains ambiguous. The ends were cut back, 1 base at V and 17 bases at J, with 21 bases in the middle. Germline V gene data show CDR1 as SSHAT and CDR2 as FNYEAQ (reference sequence). The CDR3 totals 15 residues. The whole variable domain, remainder taken from reference TRBV7-7 and TRBJ1-6, is GAGVSQSPRYKVTKRGQDVTLRCDPISSHATLYWYQQALGQGPEFLTYFNYEAQPDKSGLPSDRFSAERPEGSISTLTIQRTEQRDSAMYRCASSLDEGQPQHFHFGNGTRLTVT.